Listed below are T cell receptor beta chains from one sample, sequenced in a study of patients and donors after allogeneic stem cell transplantation. TCRdb re-called the RT-PCR reads with MiXCR, one entry per CDR3 protein. This repertoire shows about a million distinct CDR3 sequences, about a sixth found once; its top ten account for 5.5% to 6.5%. Source material: blood, either unsorted or a sorted T cell fraction (not recorded which). Source of these receptors: a human donor who was either an allogeneic HSCT recipient or a stem cell or donor lymphocyte infusion donor (not recorded which). It is not recorded whose cells these are; they may come from a transplant donor. Each CDR3 is given with its conserved first and last residue. D genes are given only for firm matches. For some rows the clone size is stated as once, few or many, or as a class when expanded; others skip it.

j_gene | d_gene | v_gene | abundance | CDR3nt | CDR3aa
TRBJ1-1 | . | TRBV12-3/TRBV12-4 | . | TGTGCCAGCAGTCGCAACCGCATGAACACTGAAGCTTTCTTT | CASSRNRMNTEAFF
TRBJ2-3 | . | TRBV10-3 | few | TGTGCCATCAGTGAACCCGGCCCTGGAATGCAGTATTTT | CAISEPGPGMQYF
TRBJ1-2 | TRBD1 | TRBV20-1 | few | TGCAGTGCTAGAGGGGGAGGGAGACAGGGATCCTATGGCTACACCTTC | CSARGGGRQGSYGYTF
TRBJ1-2 | . | TRBV9 | few | TGTGCCAGCAGCGTAAGCGTGGGAGGGAACACGGGGTCAGTATATGGCTACACCTTC | CASSVSVGGNTGSVYGYTF
TRBJ1-3 | . | TRBV9 | few | TGTGCCAGCAGCGTAGAGACGGGGAGAAACACCATATATTTT | CASSVETGRNTIYF
TRBJ2-3 | TRBD1 | TRBV11-2 | . | TGTGCCAGCAGCCCAGGGACAGGAGCTAGCACAGATACGCAGTATTTT | CASSPGTGASTDTQYF
TRBJ2-5 | . | TRBV10-3 | . | TGTGCCATCAGTGAGCGAGGACTCGTGAGGGAGACCCAGTACTTC | CAISERGLVRETQYF
TRBJ2-7 | TRBD1 | TRBV4-1 | few | TGCGCCAGCAGCCAAGAAGGGACAGGGGAAAACGAGCAGTACTTC | CASSQEGTGENEQYF
TRBJ2-1 | TRBD1 | TRBV6-5 | many | TGTGTCAGCAGTTACGGGGACAGTAACAATGAGCAGTTCTTC | CVSSYGDSNNEQFF
TRBJ2-5 | TRBD2 | TRBV2 | few | TGTGCCAGCAGACTCTGGGGGACTAGCGGGACCCAAGAGACCCAGTACTTC | CASRLWGTSGTQETQYF
TRBJ2-3 | TRBD2 | TRBV12-3/TRBV12-4 | few | TGTGCCAGCAGTTTTTCCACTAGCGGGAGAGGGGATACGCAGTATTTT | CASSFSTSGRGDTQYF
TRBJ1-3 | . | TRBV4-1 | . | TGCGCCAGCAGCCAAATCCAGACCCTCGGAAACACCATATATTTT | CASSQIQTLGNTIYF
TRBJ2-1 | TRBD2 | TRBV29-1 | few | TGCAGCGTTGAAGATCAGGGGACTAGCGGGGGGCCCTTTTACAATGAGCAGTTCTTC | CSVEDQGTSGGPFYNEQFF
TRBJ2-5 | . | TRBV20-1 | once | TGCAGTGCTCGTCTTGGATGGGGGGGCCAACAAGAGACCCAGTACTTC | CSARLGWGGQQETQYF
TRBJ1-3 | . | TRBV5-6 | . | TGTGCCAGCAGCTGGAGGACACTAACCGGAAACACCATATATTTT | CASSWRTLTGNTIYF
TRBJ2-7 | TRBD1 | TRBV2 | . | TGTGCCAGCAGGAACGACAGGGTAGTCCACGAGCAGTACTTC | CASRNDRVVHEQYF
TRBJ2-3 | . | TRBV20-1 | few | TGCAGTGCCCATAGAGGGACTCAGGCAGATACGCAGTATTTT | CSAHRGTQADTQYF
TRBJ2-3 | TRBD2 | TRBV20-1 | . | TGCAGTGCCCTTAAGAGCGGGAGGGCAAGGAGTACGCAGTATTTT | CSALKSGRARSTQYF
TRBJ2-7 | TRBD1 | TRBV25-1 | . | TGTGCCAGTACCCCGGGACAGGGGGACTACGAGCAGTACTTC | CASTPGQGDYEQYF
TRBJ2-2 | . | TRBV7-9 | . | TGTGCCAGCCCAGATGAGGGGGGAACCGGGGAGCTGTTTTTT | CASPDEGGTGELFF
TRBJ2-2 | TRBD2 | TRBV6-2/TRBV6-3 | . | TGTGCCAGCAGTCAAATAGCGGGAGCCCCTTCCGGGGAGCTGTTTTTT | CASSQIAGAPSGELFF
TRBJ2-1 | . | TRBV13 | . | TGTGCCAGCAGCTTACCTAGTATGGTTGAGCAGTTCTTC | CASSLPSMVEQFF
TRBJ1-4 | . | TRBV5-4 | . | TGTGCCAGCAGCTTGGACAGGGAATATGGTGAAAAACTGTTTTTT | CASSLDREYGEKLFF
TRBJ2-7 | TRBD2 | TRBV12-3/TRBV12-4 | few | TGTGCCAGCAGTGGAGGACTAGCGGAAACCTACGAGCAGTACTTC | CASSGGLAETYEQYF
TRBJ2-1 | TRBD1 | TRBV5-1 | . | TGCGCCAGCAGCTTCCGACAGGGTAGTCACAATGAGCAGTTCTTC | CASSFRQGSHNEQFF
TRBJ2-5 | . | TRBV27 | . | TGTGCCAGCAGTTTCATGGGGGGCTCAGGTGAGACCCAGTACTTC | CASSFMGGSGETQYF
TRBJ2-2 | TRBD1 | TRBV12-3/TRBV12-4 | . | TGTGCCAGCAGTCTAGGGGACAGGGTGGACACCGGGGAGCTGTTTTTT | CASSLGDRVDTGELFF
TRBJ2-7 | . | TRBV4-1 | . | TGCGCCAGCAGCCGACCAGGGGCCGTCGAGCAGTACTTC | CASSRPGAVEQYF
TRBJ2-1 | TRBD1 | TRBV11-1 | few | TGTGCCAGCAGCTTACGGGACAGGGGAATTAAGAATGAGCAGTTCTTC | CASSLRDRGIKNEQFF
TRBJ2-1 | . | TRBV4-1 | . | TGCGCCAGCGCCCAAAGAGCCCTTTACAATGAGCAGTTCTTC | CASAQRALYNEQFF
TRBJ1-5 | . | TRBV20-1 | few | TGCAGTGCTATAGTCCGGGGGTCAAGCAATCAGCCCCAGCATTTT | CSAIVRGSSNQPQHF
TRBJ2-5 | . | TRBV6-2/TRBV6-3 | . | TGTGCCAGCAGTTACGACAGCCTTCGGGTGGAGACCCAGTACTTC | CASSYDSLRVETQYF
TRBJ1-2 | . | TRBV29-1 | few | TGCAGCGTTGGAGGGGGATTTACAGGGCCAGGGACCTTC | CSVGGGFTGPGTF
TRBJ2-3 | . | TRBV12-3/TRBV12-4 | many | TGTGCCAGCAGTCGGGGCGCGGATACGCAGTATTTT | CASSRGADTQYF
TRBJ2-2 | TRBD1 | TRBV4-1 | few | TGCGCCAGCAGCCCGTTACAGGGGAAGAACACCGGGGAGCTGTTTTTT | CASSPLQGKNTGELFF
TRBJ2-7 | . | TRBV28 | few | TGTGCCAGCAGTCCCTCACTCCGGGACGGCCTGTCCTACGAGCAGTACTTC | CASSPSLRDGLSYEQYF